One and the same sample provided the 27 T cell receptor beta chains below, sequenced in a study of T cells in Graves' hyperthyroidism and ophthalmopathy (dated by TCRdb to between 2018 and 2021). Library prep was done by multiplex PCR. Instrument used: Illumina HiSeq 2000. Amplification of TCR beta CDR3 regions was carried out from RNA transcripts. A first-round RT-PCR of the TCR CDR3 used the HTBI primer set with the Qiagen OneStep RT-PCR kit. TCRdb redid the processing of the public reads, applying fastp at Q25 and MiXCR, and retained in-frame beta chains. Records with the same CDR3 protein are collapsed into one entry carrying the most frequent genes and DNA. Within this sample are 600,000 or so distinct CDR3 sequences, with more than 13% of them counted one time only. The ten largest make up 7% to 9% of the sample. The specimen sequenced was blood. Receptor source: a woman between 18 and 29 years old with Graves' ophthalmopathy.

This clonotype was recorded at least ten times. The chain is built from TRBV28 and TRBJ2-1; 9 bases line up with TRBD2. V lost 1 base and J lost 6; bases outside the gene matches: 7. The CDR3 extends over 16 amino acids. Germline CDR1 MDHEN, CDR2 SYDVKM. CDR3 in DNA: TGTGCCAGCAGTTTATTGAAGCGGGAGGTTCCCAATGAGCAGTTCTTC. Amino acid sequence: CASSLLKREVPNEQFF.

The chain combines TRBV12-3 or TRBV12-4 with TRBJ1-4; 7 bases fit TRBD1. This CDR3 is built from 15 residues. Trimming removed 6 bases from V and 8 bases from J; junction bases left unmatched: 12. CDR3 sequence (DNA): TGTGCCAGCAGCCTCGAAGCAGGGGGGAGGGAAAAACTGTTTTTT. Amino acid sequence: CASSLEAGGREKLFF.

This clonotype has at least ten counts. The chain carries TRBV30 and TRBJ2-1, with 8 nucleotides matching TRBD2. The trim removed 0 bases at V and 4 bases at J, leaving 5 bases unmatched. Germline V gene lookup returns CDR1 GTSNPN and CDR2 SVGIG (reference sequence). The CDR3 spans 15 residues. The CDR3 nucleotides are TGTGCCTGGAGTGTAGGTCTAGCGGGTTACAATGAGCAGTTCTTC. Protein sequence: CAWSVGLAGYNEQFF.

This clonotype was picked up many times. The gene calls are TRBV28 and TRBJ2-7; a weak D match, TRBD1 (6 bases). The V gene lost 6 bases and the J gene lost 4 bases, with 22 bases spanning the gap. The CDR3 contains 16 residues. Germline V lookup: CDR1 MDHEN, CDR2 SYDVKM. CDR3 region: CASRLQGGASSYEQYF. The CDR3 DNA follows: TGTGCCAGCAGGCTACAGGGTGGAGCCTCCTCTTACGAGCAGTACTTC.

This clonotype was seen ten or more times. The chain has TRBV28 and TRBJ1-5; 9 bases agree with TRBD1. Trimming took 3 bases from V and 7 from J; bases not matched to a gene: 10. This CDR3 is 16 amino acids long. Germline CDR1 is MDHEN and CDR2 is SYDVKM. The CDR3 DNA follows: TGTGCCAGCAGTTTCGAGGACAGGGGCAATTGGCAGCCCCAGCATTTT. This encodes CASSFEDRGNWQPQHF. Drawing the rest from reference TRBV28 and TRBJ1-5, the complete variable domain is DVKVTQSSRYLVKRTGEKVFLECVQDMDHENMFWYRQDPGLGLRLIYFSYDVKMKEKGDIPEGYSVSREKKERFSLILESASTNQTSMYLCASSFEDRGNWQPQHFGDGTRLSIL.

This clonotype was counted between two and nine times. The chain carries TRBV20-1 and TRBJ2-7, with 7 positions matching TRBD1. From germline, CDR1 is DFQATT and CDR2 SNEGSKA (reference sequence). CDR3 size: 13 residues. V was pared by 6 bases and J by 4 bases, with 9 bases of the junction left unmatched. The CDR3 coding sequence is TGCAGTGCATGGGACAGCCGAGTATACGAGCAGTACTTC. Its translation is CSAWDSRVYEQYF.

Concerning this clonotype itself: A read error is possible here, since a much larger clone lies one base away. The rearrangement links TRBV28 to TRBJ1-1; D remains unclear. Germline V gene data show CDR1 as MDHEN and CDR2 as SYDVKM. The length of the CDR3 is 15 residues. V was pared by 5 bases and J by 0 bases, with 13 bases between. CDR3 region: CASSRRADLNTEAFF. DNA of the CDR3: TGTGCCAGCAGTCGAAGGGCGGACCTGAACACTGAAGCTTTCTTT.

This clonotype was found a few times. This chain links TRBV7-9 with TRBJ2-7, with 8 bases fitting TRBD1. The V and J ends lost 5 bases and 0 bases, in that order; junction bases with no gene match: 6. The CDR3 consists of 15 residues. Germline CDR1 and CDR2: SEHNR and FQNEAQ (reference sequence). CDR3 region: CASSGPGQDSYEQYF. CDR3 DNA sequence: TGTGCCAGCAGCGGTCCGGGACAGGACTCCTACGAGCAGTACTTC. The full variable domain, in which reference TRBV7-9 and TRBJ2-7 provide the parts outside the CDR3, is DTGVSQNPRHKITKRGQNVTFRCDPISEHNRLYWYRQTLGQGPEFLTYFQNEAQLEKSRLLSDRFSAERPKGSFSTLEIQRTEQGDSAMYLCASSGPGQDSYEQYFGPGTRLTVT.

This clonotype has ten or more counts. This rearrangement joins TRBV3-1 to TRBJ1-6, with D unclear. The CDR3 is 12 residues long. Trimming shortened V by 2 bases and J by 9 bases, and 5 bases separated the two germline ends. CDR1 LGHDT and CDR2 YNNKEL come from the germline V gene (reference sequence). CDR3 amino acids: CASSQTFSPLHF. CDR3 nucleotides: TGTGCCAGCAGCCAAACCTTTTCACCCCTCCACTTT.

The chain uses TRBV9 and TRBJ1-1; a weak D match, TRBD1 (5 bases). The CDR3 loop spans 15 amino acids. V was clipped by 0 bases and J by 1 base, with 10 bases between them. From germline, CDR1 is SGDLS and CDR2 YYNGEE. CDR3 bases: TGTGCCAGCAGCGTAGGGGGGACTGGGAACACTGAAGCTTTCTTT. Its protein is CASSVGGTGNTEAFF.

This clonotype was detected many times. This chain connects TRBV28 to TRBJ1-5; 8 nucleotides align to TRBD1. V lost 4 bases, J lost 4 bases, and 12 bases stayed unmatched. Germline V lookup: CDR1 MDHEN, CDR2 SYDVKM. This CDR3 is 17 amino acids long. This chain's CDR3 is CASSSGGGGGGNQPQHF. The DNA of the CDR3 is TGTGCCAGCAGTTCAGGGGGCGGGGGGGGCGGTAATCAGCCCCAGCATTTT.

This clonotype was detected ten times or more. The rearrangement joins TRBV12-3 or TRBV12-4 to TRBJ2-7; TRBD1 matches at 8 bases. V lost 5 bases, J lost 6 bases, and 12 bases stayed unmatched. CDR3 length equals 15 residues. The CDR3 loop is CASSMIGTGLGEQYF. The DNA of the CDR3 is TGTGCCAGCAGTATGATAGGGACAGGTCTAGGCGAGCAGTACTTC.

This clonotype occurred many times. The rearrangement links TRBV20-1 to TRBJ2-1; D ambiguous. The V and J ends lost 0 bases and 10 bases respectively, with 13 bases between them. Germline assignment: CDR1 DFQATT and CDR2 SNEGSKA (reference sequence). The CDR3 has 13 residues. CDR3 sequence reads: CSARDSTPFEQFF. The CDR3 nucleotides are TGCAGTGCTAGAGATTCGACCCCTTTCGAGCAGTTCTTC.

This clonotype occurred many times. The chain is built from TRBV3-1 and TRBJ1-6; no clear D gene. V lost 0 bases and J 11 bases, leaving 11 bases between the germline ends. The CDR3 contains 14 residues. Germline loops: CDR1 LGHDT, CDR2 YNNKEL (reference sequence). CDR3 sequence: CASSQDGSGTPLHF. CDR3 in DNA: TGTGCCAGCAGCCAAGATGGGAGTGGTACACCCCTCCACTTT.

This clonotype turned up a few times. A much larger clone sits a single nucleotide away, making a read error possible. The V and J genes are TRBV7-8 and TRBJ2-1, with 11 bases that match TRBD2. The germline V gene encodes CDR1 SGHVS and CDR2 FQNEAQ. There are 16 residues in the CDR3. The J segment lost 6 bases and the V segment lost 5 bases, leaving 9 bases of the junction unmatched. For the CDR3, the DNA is TGTGCCAGCAGCCCCCTCGGGACTAGCGGACGCAATGAGCAGTTCTTC. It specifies CASSPLGTSGRNEQFF. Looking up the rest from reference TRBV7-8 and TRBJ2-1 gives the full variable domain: GAGVSQSPRYKVAKRGQDVALRCDPISGHVSLFWYQQALGQGPEFLTYFQNEAQLDKSGLPSDRFFAERPEGSVSTLKIQRTQQEDSAVYLCASSPLGTSGRNEQFFGPGTRLTVL.

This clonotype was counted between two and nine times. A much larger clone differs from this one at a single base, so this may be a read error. This CDR3 reads CSAVRGRAYEQYF. CDR3 nucleotides: TGCAGTGCCGTACGGGGCCGGGCCTACGAGCAGTACTTC. This chain links TRBV20-1 with TRBJ2-7, with D possibly being TRBD1 or TRBD2 (5 bases each). CDR1 and CDR2 (germline): DFQATT, SNEGSKA (reference sequence). The CDR3 spans 13 residues. Trimming stripped 6 bases from V and 2 bases from J, with 14 bases between.

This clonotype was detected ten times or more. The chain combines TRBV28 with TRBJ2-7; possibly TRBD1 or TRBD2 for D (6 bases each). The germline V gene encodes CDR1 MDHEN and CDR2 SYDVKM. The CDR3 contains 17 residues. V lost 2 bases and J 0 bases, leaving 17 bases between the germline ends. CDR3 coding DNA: TGTGCCAGCAGTTTACTGTTCGGGGGCGCGAGCTCCTACGAGCAGTACTTC. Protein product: CASSLLFGGASSYEQYF.

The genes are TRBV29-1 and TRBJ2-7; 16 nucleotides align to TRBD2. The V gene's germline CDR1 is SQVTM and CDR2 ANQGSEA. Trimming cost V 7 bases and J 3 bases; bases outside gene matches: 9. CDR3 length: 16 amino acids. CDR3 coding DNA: TGCAGCGCCTCGGGACTAGCGGGAGGGGACGGCTACGAGCAGTACTTC. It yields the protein CSASGLAGGDGYEQYF.

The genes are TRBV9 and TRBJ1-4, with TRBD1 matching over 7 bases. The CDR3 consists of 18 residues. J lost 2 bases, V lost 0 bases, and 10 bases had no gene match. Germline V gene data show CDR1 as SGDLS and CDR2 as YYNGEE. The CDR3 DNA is TGTGCCAGCAGCGTAGGGGACAGACTAGGACGGACTAATGAAAAACTGTTTTTT. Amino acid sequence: CASSVGDRLGRTNEKLFF.

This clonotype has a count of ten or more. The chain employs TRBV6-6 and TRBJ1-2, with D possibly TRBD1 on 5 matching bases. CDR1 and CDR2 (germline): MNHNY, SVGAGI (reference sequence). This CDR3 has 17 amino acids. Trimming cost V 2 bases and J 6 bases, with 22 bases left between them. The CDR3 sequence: CASSYMRVRAGMDGYTF. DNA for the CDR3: TGTGCCAGCAGTTACATGAGGGTCAGGGCCGGGATGGATGGCTACACCTTC.

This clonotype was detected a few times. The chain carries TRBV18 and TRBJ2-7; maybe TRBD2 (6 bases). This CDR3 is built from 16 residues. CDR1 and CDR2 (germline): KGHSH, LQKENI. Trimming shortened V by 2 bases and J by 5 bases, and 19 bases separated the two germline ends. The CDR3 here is CASSPGPPRGGNEQYF. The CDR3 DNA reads TGTGCCAGCTCACCAGGGCCCCCCCGGGGAGGCAACGAGCAGTACTTC.

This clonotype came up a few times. DNA of the CDR3: TGTGCCAGCACGGTAGCGGGATGGGGCGGAGATACGCAGTATTTT. This gives the protein CASTVAGWGGDTQYF. This chain links TRBV9 with TRBJ2-3; 8 positions match TRBD2. This CDR3 spans 15 amino acids. Germline V gene sequence: CDR1 SGDLS, CDR2 YYNGEE. The V and J ends lost 6 bases and 5 bases, in that order; junction bases with no gene match: 11.

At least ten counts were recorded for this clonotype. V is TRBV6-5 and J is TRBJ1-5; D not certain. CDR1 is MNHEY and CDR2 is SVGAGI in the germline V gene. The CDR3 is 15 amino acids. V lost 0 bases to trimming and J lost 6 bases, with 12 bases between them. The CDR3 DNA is TGTGCCAGCAGTTACTCGAGGGAGACGGGTCAGCCCCAGCATTTT. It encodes CASSYSRETGQPQHF.

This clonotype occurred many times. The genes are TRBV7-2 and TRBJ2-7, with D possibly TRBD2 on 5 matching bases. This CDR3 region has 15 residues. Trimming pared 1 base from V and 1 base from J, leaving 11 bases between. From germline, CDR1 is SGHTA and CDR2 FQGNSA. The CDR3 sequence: CASSLVGGSSYEQYF. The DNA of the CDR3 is TGTGCCAGCAGCTTAGTCGGCGGGTCGTCCTACGAGCAGTACTTC.

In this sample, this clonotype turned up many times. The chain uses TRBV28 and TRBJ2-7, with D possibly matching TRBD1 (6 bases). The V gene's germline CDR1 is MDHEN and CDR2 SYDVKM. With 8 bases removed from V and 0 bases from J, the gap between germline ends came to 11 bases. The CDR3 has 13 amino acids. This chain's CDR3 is CASWTDPSYEQYF. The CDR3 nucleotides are TGTGCCAGCTGGACAGACCCCTCCTACGAGCAGTACTTC.

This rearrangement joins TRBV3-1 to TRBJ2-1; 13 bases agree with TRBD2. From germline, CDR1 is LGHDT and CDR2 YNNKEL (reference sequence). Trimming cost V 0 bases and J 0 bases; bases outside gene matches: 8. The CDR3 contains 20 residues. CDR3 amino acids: CASSQEFGTSGVGSYNEQFF. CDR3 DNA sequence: TGTGCCAGCAGCCAAGAATTTGGGACTAGCGGGGTAGGCTCCTACAATGAGCAGTTCTTC.

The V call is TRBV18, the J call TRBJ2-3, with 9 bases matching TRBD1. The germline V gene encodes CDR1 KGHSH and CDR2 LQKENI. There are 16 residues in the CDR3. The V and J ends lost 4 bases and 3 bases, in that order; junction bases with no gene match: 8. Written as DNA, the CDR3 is TGTGCCAGCTCACAGGGGCCGGGACAGGGAACAGATACGCAGTATTTT. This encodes CASSQGPGQGTDTQYF.